Following are 27 T cell receptor beta chains from one sample sequenced in a study of shared clonotypes between healthy human individuals. Selected positively for CCR7 and CD45RO-negative, naive CD8 cells excluded terminally differentiated effector memory CD45RA+ cells. Sequencing was performed with immunoSEQ multiplex PCR; in TCRdb, only in-frame clones are kept and a portion is missing. The profile shows about 2.1 million clones, around 93% of them singletons. The sample taken for sequencing was naive CD8+ T cells from PBMCs. The receptors come from a man in his late teens or twenties in good health. Some clones in this sample may be carry-over from other donors' samples.

The chain recombines TRBV30 with TRBJ2-7; 7 bases map to TRBD1. The CDR3 is 15 amino acids. CDR1 is GTSNPN, CDR2 SVGIG, per germline (reference sequence). V lost 4 bases, J lost 0 bases, and 9 bases stayed unmatched. CDR3 residues: CAWNTGTAGSYEQYF. Here the CDR3 DNA reads TGTGCCTGGAATACCGGGACAGCCGGCTCCTACGAGCAGTACTTC.

The V call is TRBV18, the J call TRBJ2-1, with D possibly matching TRBD2 (6 bases). Germline assignment: CDR1 KGHSH and CDR2 LQKENI. The CDR3 runs to 16 residues. V gave up 4 bases and J gave up 12 bases, with 25 bases separating them. CDR3 loop: CASSLIRRDLKVGQFF. The CDR3 DNA reads as TGTGCCAGCTCACTGATTCGGCGGGATCTGAAGGTTGGGCAGTTCTTC.

The chain is built from TRBV2 and TRBJ2-1; no firm D call. Per the germline V gene, CDR1 is SNHLY and CDR2 is FYNNEI. This CDR3 has 12 amino acids. V was clipped by 3 bases and J by 8 bases, with 8 bases between them. The CDR3 nucleotides read TGTGCCAGCAGTGATTGGGGATATGAGCAGTTCTTC. Its translation is CASSDWGYEQFF.

A few counts support this clone. This chain joins TRBV7-3 and TRBJ2-7, with TRBD2 matching over 12 bases. Germline CDR1 and CDR2: SGHTA and FQGTGA. V lost 3 bases and J lost 6; bases outside the gene matches: 15. CDR3 length: 18 amino acids. In nucleotides, the CDR3 is TGTGCCAGCAGCTTCCATATTGGACTAGCGGGACCCCCTCTCGAGCAGTACTTC. Amino acids: CASSFHIGLAGPPLEQYF.

The chain is built from TRBV4-1 and TRBJ2-7; 7 bases map to TRBD1. CDR1 MGHRA and CDR2 YSYEKL come from the germline V gene. Germline trimming cut 3 bases from V and 1 base from J; bases unmatched to any gene: 3. The CDR3 has 14 residues. The CDR3 DNA sequence: TGCGCCAGCAGCCAGACAGGGCGGTCCTACGAGCAGTACTTC. It yields the protein CASSQTGRSYEQYF.

This clone has a single count. This chain joins TRBV7-6 and TRBJ1-1; 9 bases align to TRBD1. Per the germline V gene, CDR1 is SGHVS and CDR2 is FNYEAQ. The CDR3 consists of 15 residues. V dropped 2 bases and J dropped 4; count of bases not matched to a gene: 5. Here the CDR3 DNA reads TGTGCCAGCAGCTTAACGGGACAGGGTTCCACTGAAGCTTTCTTT. Translation gives CASSLTGQGSTEAFF.

This chain connects TRBV15 to TRBJ2-1; tentatively, D is TRBD1 or TRBD2 (5 bases each). Trimming cost V 0 bases and J 9 bases, with 21 bases left between them. The CDR3 spans 17 residues. Germline V gene sequence: CDR1 LNHNV, CDR2 YYDKDF (reference sequence). The CDR3 region has the DNA TGTGCCACCAGCAGAGATAGAGGGGCGGCCCGCTTAGGTGAGCAGTTCTTC. The encoded protein is CATSRDRGAARLGEQFF.

This clone showed up just a few times. The gene calls are TRBV4-1 and TRBJ2-7; 12 bases are shared with TRBD2. The germline CDR1 and CDR2 sequences are MGHRA and YSYEKL. V shed 1 base, J shed 0 bases, and the junction held 10 bases outside the gene matches. The CDR3 totals 19 residues. The CDR3, as DNA: TGCGCCAGCAGCCAAGCCCCGGGCCTAGCGGGAGGGCTCTCCTACGAGCAGTACTTC. This translates into CASSQAPGLAGGLSYEQYF.

CDR3 in amino acids: CASSAATGQGIYEQYF. In nucleotides, the CDR3 is TGTGCCAGCAGCGCGGCCACGGGACAGGGGATCTACGAGCAGTACTTC. The V call is TRBV9, the J call TRBJ2-7; 10 nucleotides align to TRBD1. Germline V CDR1 and CDR2: SGDLS, YYNGEE. The CDR3 is 16 amino acids. The ends lost 3 bases at V and 3 bases at J; junction bases unmatched: 9.

The rearrangement links TRBV28 to TRBJ2-5, with 7 nucleotides matching TRBD2. V trimming: 3 bases; J trimming: 3 bases; junction bases outside the gene matches: 7. The CDR3 sequence is 15 residues long. Germline V CDR1 and CDR2: MDHEN, SYDVKM. CDR3 amino acids: CASSFGPSGEETQYF. CDR3 nucleotides: TGTGCCAGCAGTTTTGGCCCTAGCGGCGAAGAGACCCAGTACTTC.

To note about this clone: Other DNA sequences from this sample encode an identical CDR3 as well. The gene calls are TRBV11-2 and TRBJ2-7, with D uncertain. The CDR3 extends over 13 amino acids. Germline V gives CDR1 SGHAT, CDR2 FQNNGV. Deletions cut 6 bases from V and 1 base from J, with 10 bases between. The CDR3 region is CASSPTISYEQYF. Here the CDR3 DNA reads TGTGCCAGCAGTCCCACGATATCCTACGAGCAGTACTTC.

The chain recombines TRBV19 with TRBJ1-1, with 8 bases matching TRBD1. Germline CDR1 LNHDA, CDR2 SQIVND (reference sequence). The CDR3 runs to 14 residues. The ends lost 7 bases at V and 6 bases at J; junction bases unmatched: 10. This CDR3 is CASTLGTGRAEAFF. The CDR3 nucleotides are TGTGCCAGTACCCTAGGGACAGGACGGGCTGAAGCTTTCTTT.

The chain links TRBV4-3 to TRBJ1-1, with D maybe TRBD1 (6 bases). The CDR3 runs to 15 residues. Trimming removed 3 bases at V and 0 bases at J, with 11 bases between. Germline loops: CDR1 LGHNA, CDR2 YSLEER. This CDR3 is CASSHEYRVNTEAFF. The CDR3 region has the DNA TGCGCCAGCAGCCACGAATACAGGGTGAACACTGAAGCTTTCTTT.

CDR3 protein: CASSNRSFAKNIQYF. The CDR3 bases are TGTGCCAGCAGCAATAGGTCATTCGCCAAAAACATTCAGTACTTC. The chain has TRBV21-1 and TRBJ2-4. TRBV21-1 is deemed a pseudogene. The CDR3 is made up of 15 amino acids.

The chain couples TRBV2 to TRBJ2-1, with a possible D match to TRBD1 (6 bases). In germline, CDR1 is SNHLY, CDR2 FYNNEI. This CDR3 has 15 residues. The V end was cut by 6 bases, the J end by 10 bases, with 22 bases between. Here the CDR3 DNA reads TGTGCCAGCAGGAGCAGACAGGTCTTTCTCTACGAGCAGTTCTTC. It codes for CASRSRQVFLYEQFF.

This chain connects TRBV15 to TRBJ2-1; D perhaps matches TRBD2 (5 bases). Germline V gene lookup returns CDR1 LNHNV and CDR2 YYDKDF (reference sequence). The V end lost 5 bases, the J end lost 3 bases, and 17 bases lay between the germline ends. The CDR3 sequence is 16 residues long. The CDR3 loop is CATSDYPRRDYNEQFF. CDR3 nucleotide sequence: TGTGCCACCAGCGACTACCCCCGACGGGACTACAATGAGCAGTTCTTC.

The count of this clone is one. This chain joins TRBV29-1 and TRBJ2-5, with a tentative D call TRBD2 (7 bases). In germline, CDR1 is SQVTM, CDR2 ANQGSEA. V dropped 4 bases and J dropped 5 bases, with 14 bases sitting between them. The CDR3 sequence is 13 residues long. The CDR3 region has the DNA TGCAGCGTTGTGGGAGGGGGTGAGGAGACCCAGTACTTC. Protein product: CSVVGGGEETQYF.

On this clone itself: The same CDR3 also results from other DNA sequences found in this sample. The chain uses TRBV27 and TRBJ2-4; a possible D gene is TRBD1 (6 bases). This CDR3 region has 14 residues. Trimming took off 2 bases at V and 1 base at J, with 6 bases between the two ends. Germline CDR1 and CDR2: MNHEY and SMNVEV (reference sequence). The DNA for the CDR3 is TGTGCCAGCAGTTTAACAGGGGCCAAAAACATTCAGTACTTC. It specifies CASSLTGAKNIQYF.

The genes are TRBV7-3 and TRBJ2-3; 12 nucleotides agree with TRBD2. CDR1 is SGHTA and CDR2 is FQGTGA in the germline V gene. V shed 3 bases and J 0 bases; nucleotides not matched to a gene: 7. This CDR3 region has 18 residues. The CDR3 loop is CASSLTSGSAYSTDTQYF. CDR3 nucleotides: TGTGCCAGCAGCTTGACTAGCGGGAGCGCGTATAGCACAGATACGCAGTATTTT.

The genes are TRBV11-2 and TRBJ1-1, with TRBD1 as a possible D gene (5 bases). V gave up 5 bases and J gave up 5 bases, with 18 bases separating them. CDR1 is SGHAT, CDR2 FQNNGV, per germline. There are 15 residues in the CDR3. This chain's CDR3 is CASSRGVGDGTEAFF. CDR3 coding DNA: TGTGCCAGCAGCCGAGGGGTGGGGGACGGAACTGAAGCTTTCTTT.

This chain connects TRBV28 to TRBJ1-1, with D hard to call. The CDR3 spans 14 residues. Germline CDR1 reads MDHEN; CDR2 reads SYDVKM. The germline V and J ends were trimmed by 2 bases and 4 bases, with 11 bases remaining between them. The CDR3 loop is CASSLRWEGTEAFF. The CDR3 DNA sequence: TGTGCCAGCAGTTTACGCTGGGAGGGCACTGAAGCTTTCTTT.

This clone was detected once. The genes are TRBV6-6 and TRBJ1-4; D gene unclear. V was trimmed by 2 bases and J by 4 bases, leaving 5 bases between them. The CDR3 runs to 13 residues. Germline CDR1 is MNHNY and CDR2 is SVGAGI (reference sequence). The CDR3 here is CASSYGVNEKLFF. The CDR3 DNA reads as TGTGCCAGCAGTTACGGGGTTAATGAAAAACTGTTTTTT.

The chain employs TRBV19 and TRBJ2-2; 12 bases agree with TRBD2. V was clipped by 10 bases and J by 4 bases; unmatched bases: 13. The CDR3 consists of 17 residues. CDR1 LNHDA and CDR2 SQIVND come from the germline V gene (reference sequence). DNA of the CDR3: TGTGCCACCCAATCTAGCGGGAGGGCCCTTATCACCGGGGAGCTGTTTTTT. It specifies CATQSSGRALITGELFF. Complete variable domain (other parts from reference TRBV19 and TRBJ2-2): DGGITQSPKYLFRKEGQNVTLSCEQNLNHDAMYWYRQDPGQGLRLIYYSQIVNDFQKGDIAEGYSVSREKKESFPLTVTSAQKNPTAFYLCATQSSGRALITGELFFGEGSRLTVL.

This clone was counted a single time. V gene TRBV7-3 combines with J gene TRBJ2-3; D may be TRBD2 (6 bases). Trimming shortened V by 6 bases and J by 7 bases, and 14 bases separated the two germline ends. This CDR3 spans 13 amino acids. CDR1 SGHTA and CDR2 FQGTGA come from the germline V gene. The CDR3 region is CASSSTGGYTQYF. The CDR3 DNA reads TGTGCCAGCAGTTCCACCGGGGGATATACGCAGTATTTT.

To note about this clone: Other DNA sequences in the same sample also yield this CDR3. The chain is built from TRBV5-1 and TRBJ2-3; D is ambiguous. The CDR3 sequence is 14 residues long. Germline loops: CDR1 SGHRS, CDR2 YFSETQ. V gave up 2 bases and J gave up 0 bases, with 7 bases separating them. The CDR3 protein is CASSLSRSTDTQYF. The CDR3 DNA is TGCGCCAGCAGCTTATCCCGAAGCACAGATACGCAGTATTTT.

V is TRBV5-1 and J is TRBJ2-5; D call uncertain. Germline V gives CDR1 SGHRS, CDR2 YFSETQ. V lost 3 bases and J lost 2, with 11 bases in between. The CDR3 covers 14 residues. CDR3 nucleotides: TGCGCCAGCAGCTCCCGATTGGGTCAAGAGACCCAGTACTTC. As protein: CASSSRLGQETQYF. Full variable domain (missing parts from reference TRBV5-1 and TRBJ2-5): KAGVTQTPRYLIKTRGQQVTLSCSPISGHRSVSWYQQTPGQGLQFLFEYFSETQRNKGNFPGRFSGRQFSNSRSEMNVSTLELGDSALYLCASSSRLGQETQYFGPGTRLLVL.

The chain combines TRBV5-4 with TRBJ2-7; 7 bases align to TRBD2. CDR1 is SGHNT and CDR2 is YYREEE in the germline V gene (reference sequence). Trimming cost V 4 bases and J 5 bases; bases outside gene matches: 15. The CDR3 spans 16 residues. The CDR3 DNA reads TGTGCCAGCAGCCCCAGCGGGGAATTTTATAGCCACGAGCAGTACTTC. Its protein product is CASSPSGEFYSHEQYF.